This TCR beta chain comes out of a study of spatial heterogeneity in lung cancer. Whole-study results and caveats: Resection saw ubiquitous expanded tumor TCRs appear in blood more than follow-up did.

A single record per CDR3 protein comes from TCRdb applying MiXCR to the 5' RACE reads. The sample yields roughly 71,000 distinct CDR3 sequences, approximately 8.9% seen once. Time point reported: blood at routine non-recurrence follow-up after resection. Of note for this clonotype: Its antigen remains unidentified.

The trim removed 6 bases at V and 2 bases at J, leaving 10 bases unmatched. Germline V CDR1 and CDR2: DFQATT, SNEGSKA (reference sequence). There are 14 residues in the CDR3. Sequencing used PBMCs, obtained at follow-up. This TCR was sampled from a female donor with early-stage non-small cell lung cancer. The V gene is TRBV20-1, the J gene TRBJ2-7; 7 positions match TRBD1. CDR3 sequence: CSANRDSSTYEQYF. The CDR3 DNA reads as TGCAGTGCCAATCGGGACAGCTCAACCTACGAGCAGTACTTC.